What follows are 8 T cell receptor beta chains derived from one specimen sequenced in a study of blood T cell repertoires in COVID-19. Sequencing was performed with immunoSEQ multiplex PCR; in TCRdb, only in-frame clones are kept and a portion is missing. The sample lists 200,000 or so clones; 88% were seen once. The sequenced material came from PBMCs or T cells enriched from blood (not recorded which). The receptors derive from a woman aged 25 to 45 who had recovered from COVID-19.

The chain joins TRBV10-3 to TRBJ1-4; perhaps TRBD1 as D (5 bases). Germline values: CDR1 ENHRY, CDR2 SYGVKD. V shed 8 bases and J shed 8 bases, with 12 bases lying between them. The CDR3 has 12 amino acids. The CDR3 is CAIGTAGEKLFF. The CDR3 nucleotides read TGTGCCATCGGGACGGCGGGAGAAAAACTGTTTTTT.

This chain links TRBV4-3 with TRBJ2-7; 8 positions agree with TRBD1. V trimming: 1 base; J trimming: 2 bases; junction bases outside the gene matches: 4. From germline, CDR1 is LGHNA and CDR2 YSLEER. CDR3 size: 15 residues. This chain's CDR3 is CASSQATDRAYEQYF. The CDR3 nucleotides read TGCGCCAGCAGCCAAGCTACGGACAGGGCCTACGAGCAGTACTTC.

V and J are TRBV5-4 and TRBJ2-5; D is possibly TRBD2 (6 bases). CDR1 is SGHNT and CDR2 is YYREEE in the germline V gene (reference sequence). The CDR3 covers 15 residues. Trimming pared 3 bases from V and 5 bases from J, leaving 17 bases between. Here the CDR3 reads CASSSRGRYEETQYF. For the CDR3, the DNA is TGTGCCAGCAGCTCGCGGGGCCGTTACGAGGAGACCCAGTACTTC.

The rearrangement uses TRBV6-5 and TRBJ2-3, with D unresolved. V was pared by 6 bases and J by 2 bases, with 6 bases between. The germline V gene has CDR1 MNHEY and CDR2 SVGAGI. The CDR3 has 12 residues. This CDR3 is CASRGPTDTQYF. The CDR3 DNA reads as TGTGCCAGCAGGGGCCCCACAGATACGCAGTATTTT.

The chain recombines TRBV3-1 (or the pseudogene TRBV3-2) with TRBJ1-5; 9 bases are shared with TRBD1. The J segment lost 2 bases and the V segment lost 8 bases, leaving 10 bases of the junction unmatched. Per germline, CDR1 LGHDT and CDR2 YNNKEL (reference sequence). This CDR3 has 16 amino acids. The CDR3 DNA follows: TGTGCCAGCGGGGACAGGGTAGGAGTCGGCAATCAGCCCCAGCATTTT. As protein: CASGDRVGVGNQPQHF.

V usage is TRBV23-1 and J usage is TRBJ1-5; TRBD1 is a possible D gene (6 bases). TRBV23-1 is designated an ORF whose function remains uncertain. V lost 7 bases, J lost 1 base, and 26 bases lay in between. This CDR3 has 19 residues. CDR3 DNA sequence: TGCGCCAGCAACCAATGGGGGACACTCCCTCGGAGGAGCAATCAGCCCCAGCATTTT. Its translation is CASNQWGTLPRRSNQPQHF.

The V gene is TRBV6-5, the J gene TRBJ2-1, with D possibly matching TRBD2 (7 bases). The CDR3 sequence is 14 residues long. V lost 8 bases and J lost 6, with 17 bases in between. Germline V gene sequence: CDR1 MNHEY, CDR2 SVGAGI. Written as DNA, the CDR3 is TGTGCCAGCGGAAGGGGGGGGGCGGTCAATGAGCAGTTCTTC. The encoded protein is CASGRGGAVNEQFF.

The CDR3 is CSSTPSGGGLGDTQYF. CDR3 nucleotides: TGCAGCTCCACCCCTAGCGGGGGGGGGCTGGGGGATACGCAGTATTTT. The chain links TRBV29-1 to TRBJ2-3; 12 bases map to TRBD2. The CDR3 totals 16 residues. Germline values: CDR1 SQVTM, CDR2 ANQGSEA. V gave up 8 bases and J gave up 6 bases; unmatched junction bases: 15.